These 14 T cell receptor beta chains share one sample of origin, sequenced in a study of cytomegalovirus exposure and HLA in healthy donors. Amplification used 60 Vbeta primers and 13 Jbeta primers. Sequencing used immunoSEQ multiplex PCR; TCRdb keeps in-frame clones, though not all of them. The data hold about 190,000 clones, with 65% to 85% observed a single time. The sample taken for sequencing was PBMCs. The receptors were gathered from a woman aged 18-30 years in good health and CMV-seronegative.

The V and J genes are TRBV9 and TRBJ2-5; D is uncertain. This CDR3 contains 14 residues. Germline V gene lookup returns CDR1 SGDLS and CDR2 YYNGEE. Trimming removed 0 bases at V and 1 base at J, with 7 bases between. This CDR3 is CASSVGPVQETQYF. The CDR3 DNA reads TGTGCCAGCAGCGTAGGTCCAGTCCAAGAGACCCAGTACTTC.

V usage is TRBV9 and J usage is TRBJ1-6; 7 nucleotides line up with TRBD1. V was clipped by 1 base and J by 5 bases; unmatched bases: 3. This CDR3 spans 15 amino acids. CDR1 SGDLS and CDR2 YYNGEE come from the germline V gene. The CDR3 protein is CASSVLGTDNSPLHF. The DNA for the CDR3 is TGTGCCAGCAGCGTACTCGGGACAGATAATTCACCCCTCCACTTT.

CDR3 bases: TGTGCCAGCAGCACGGGACAGGTGGGGGATGAGCAGTTCTTC. Protein: CASSTGQVGDEQFF. The chain is built from TRBV7-3 and TRBJ2-1; 8 positions match TRBD1. CDR1 and CDR2 (germline): SGHTA, FQGTGA. J lost 8 bases, V lost 5 bases, and 8 bases had no gene match. The CDR3 loop spans 14 amino acids.

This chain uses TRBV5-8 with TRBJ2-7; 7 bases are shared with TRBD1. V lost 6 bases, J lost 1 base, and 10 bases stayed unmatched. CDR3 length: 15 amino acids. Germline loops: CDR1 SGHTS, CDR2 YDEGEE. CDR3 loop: CASNPGQQISYEQYF. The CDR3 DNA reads TGTGCCAGCAATCCGGGACAGCAAATTTCCTACGAGCAGTACTTC.

The CDR3 DNA is TGTGCCAGCAGCTCCCGGTCCCCGGCGGGGTTGCAGACCCAGTACTTC. This gives the protein CASSSRSPAGLQTQYF. The J gene is TRBJ2-5, the V gene TRBV21-1; TRBD2 is the table's D call and was not checked against the DNA. TRBV21-1 is classified as a pseudogene. The CDR3 is made up of 16 amino acids.

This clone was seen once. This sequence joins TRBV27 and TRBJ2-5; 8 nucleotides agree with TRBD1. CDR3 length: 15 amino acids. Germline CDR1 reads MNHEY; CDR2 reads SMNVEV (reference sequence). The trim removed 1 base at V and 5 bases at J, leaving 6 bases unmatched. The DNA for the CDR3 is TGTGCCAGCAGTTTATGGACAGGGAGGATGGAGACCCAGTACTTC. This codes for CASSLWTGRMETQYF.

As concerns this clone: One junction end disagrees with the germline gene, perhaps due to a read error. CDR3 DNA: TGTGCTAGCAGCTTAGGTGGCGGGAGAAGCAATGAGCAGTTCTTC. Translated, it gives CASSLGGGRSNEQFF. The chain employs TRBV7-7 and TRBJ2-1, with 7 nucleotides matching TRBD2. CDR1 is SSHAT and CDR2 is FNYEAQ in the germline V gene (reference sequence). The CDR3 runs 15 residues.

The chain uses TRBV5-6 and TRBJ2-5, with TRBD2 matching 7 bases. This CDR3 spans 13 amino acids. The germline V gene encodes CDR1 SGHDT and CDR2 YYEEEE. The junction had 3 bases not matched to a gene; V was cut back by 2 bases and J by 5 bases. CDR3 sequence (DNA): TGTGCCAGCAGCTTCGCGGGAGCTGAGACCCAGTACTTC. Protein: CASSFAGAETQYF.

CDR3: CAIRGLAGDGDEQFF. The CDR3, as DNA: TGTGCCATCAGGGGACTAGCGGGAGATGGCGATGAGCAGTTCTTC. J is TRBJ2-1 and V is TRBV10-3; TRBD2 aligns across 14 bases. V lost 6 bases to trimming and J lost 8 bases; unmatched junction nucleotides: 6. This CDR3 comprises 15 residues. Per the germline V gene, CDR1 is ENHRY and CDR2 is SYGVKD.

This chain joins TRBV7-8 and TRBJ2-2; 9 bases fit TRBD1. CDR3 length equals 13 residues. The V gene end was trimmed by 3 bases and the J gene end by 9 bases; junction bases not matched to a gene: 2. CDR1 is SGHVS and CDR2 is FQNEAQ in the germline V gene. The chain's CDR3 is CASSLDRGRELFF. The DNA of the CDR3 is TGTGCCAGCAGCTTGGACAGGGGCCGGGAGCTGTTTTTT.

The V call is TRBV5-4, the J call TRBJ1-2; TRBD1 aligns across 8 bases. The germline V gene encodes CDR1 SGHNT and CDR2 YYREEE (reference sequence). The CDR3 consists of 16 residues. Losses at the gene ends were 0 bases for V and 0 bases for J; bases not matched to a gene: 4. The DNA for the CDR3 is TGTGCCAGCAGCTTGGTCGGGACAGGTACTAACTATGGCTACACCTTC. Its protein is CASSLVGTGTNYGYTF.

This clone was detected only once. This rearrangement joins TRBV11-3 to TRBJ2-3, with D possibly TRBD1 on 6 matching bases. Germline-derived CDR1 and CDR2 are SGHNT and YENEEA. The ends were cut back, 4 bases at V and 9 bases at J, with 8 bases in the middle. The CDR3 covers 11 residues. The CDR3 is CASSYGQTQYF. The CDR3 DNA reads TGTGCCAGCAGCTACGGACAGACGCAGTATTTT. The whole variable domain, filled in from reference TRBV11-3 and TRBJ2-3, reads EAGVVQSPRYKIIEKKQPVAFWCNPISGHNTLYWYLQNLGQGPELLIRYENEEAVDDSQLPKDRFSAERLKGVDSTLKIQPAELGDSAVYLCASSYGQTQYFGPGTRLTVL.

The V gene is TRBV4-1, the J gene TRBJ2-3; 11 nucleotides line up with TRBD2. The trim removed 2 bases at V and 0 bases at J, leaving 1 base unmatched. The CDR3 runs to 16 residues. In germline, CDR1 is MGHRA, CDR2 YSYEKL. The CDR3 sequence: CASSQRLAGSTDTQYF. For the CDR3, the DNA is TGCGCCAGCAGCCAAAGACTAGCGGGGAGCACAGATACGCAGTATTTT.

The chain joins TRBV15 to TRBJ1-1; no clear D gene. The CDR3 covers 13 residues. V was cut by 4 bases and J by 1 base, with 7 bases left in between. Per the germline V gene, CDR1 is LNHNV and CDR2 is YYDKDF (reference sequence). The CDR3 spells CATSNHGNTEAFF. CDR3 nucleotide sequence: TGTGCCACCAGCAACCACGGGAACACTGAAGCTTTCTTT.